The clone carrying this TCR beta chain was picked up one time. These data belong to a study of tumor T cells in aggressive B-cell lymphoma. Per germline, CDR1 GTSNPN and CDR2 SVGIG (reference sequence). The V and J ends lost 5 bases and 7 bases, in that order; junction bases with no gene match: 2. The CDR3 is 13 residues long. Assay: immunoSEQ multiplex PCR; the TCRdb copy retains only in-frame clones and omits some. The repertoire holds 2,500 to 3,000 clones, with around nine tenths as singletons. This TCR came from an adult with diffuse large B cell lymphoma. Sequenced: tumor tissue. J is TRBJ1-6 and V is TRBV30; 10 bases agree with TRBD1. The CDR3 coding sequence is TGTGCCTGGGCGACAGGGGGCAATTCACCCCTCCACTTT. Its translation: CAWATGGNSPLHF.